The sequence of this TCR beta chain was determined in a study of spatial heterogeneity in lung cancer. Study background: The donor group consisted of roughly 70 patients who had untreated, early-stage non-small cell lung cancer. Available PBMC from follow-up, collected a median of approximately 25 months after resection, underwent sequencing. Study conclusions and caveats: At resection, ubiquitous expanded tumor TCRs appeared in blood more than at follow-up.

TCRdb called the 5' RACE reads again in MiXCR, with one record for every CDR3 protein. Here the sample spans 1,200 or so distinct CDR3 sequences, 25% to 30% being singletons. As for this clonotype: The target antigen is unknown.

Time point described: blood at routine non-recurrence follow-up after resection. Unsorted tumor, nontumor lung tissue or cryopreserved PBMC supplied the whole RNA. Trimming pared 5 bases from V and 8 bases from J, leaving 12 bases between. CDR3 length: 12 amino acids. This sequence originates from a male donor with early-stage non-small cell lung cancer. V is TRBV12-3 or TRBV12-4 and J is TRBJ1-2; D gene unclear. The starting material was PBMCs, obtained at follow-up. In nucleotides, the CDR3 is TGTGCCAGCAGTCATGAGTTCGGGGGCTACACCTTC. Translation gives CASSHEFGGYTF.